This TCR beta chain was recovered during a study of vaccination effects on CD4 cells after COVID-19 (dated by TCRdb to between 2021 and 2024). Regarding the research as a whole: The ViraFEST assay stimulated PBMC with viral peptide pools and then used TCR sequencing to identify antigen-specific CD4+ T cell clonotypes by expansion. Participants received two doses of either the BNT162b2 or the mRNA-1273 mRNA SARS-CoV-2 vaccine. Two million PBMC per well were cultured in IMDM with 5% human AB serum, 8 to 10 IU/ml IL-2 and gentamicin, plus 10 ug/ml peptides. The study compared SARS-CoV-2 spike-specific CD4+ TCR repertoires before and after mRNA vaccination in COVID-19 convalescent patients and infection-naive vaccine recipients. Altogether, over 9 COVID-19 convalescent patients and a few SARS-CoV-2-naive healthy vaccine recipients made up the full study. Cultures from other donors in the study were sequenced using the Oncomine TCR Beta short-read assay on an Illumina iSeq 100. The research as a whole found: In healthy vaccine recipients, vaccine-induced clones were almost all SARS-CoV-2 mono-reactive, with only 1 of 255 being cross-reactive with common cold coronaviruses. The study was limited by a small number of convalescent patients and lacked early post-infection timepoints. Marked clonal contraction was observed in both infection-induced and vaccine-induced clones at late post-vaccination timepoints, consistent with waning T cell responses.

Trimming leaves V shorter by 4 bases and J shorter by 8 bases, with the junction holding 10 bases beyond the gene matches. CDR1 and CDR2 are read off the germline V gene as SGHDN and FVKESK. From its cysteine to its phenylalanine, the CDR3 spans 14 amino acids. The read is trimmed to its CDR3 DNA, 42 bases read in frame from base 1. Receptor amplification or capture employed the immunoSEQ multiplex PCR assay. DNA from the cultured and isolated CD4+ T cells underwent TCR beta CDR3 sequencing. The published analysis was carried out like this. Non-productive TCR sequences were removed, reads were trimmed to the CDR3 region, and CDR3s of at least 7 amino acids were retained. Antigen-specific clonotypes were identified using the MANAFEST web app by comparison of expansion in peptide wells against reference cultures. To count as positive, a clone had to show expansion at FDR<0.05 compared with the reference and with all other wells, an odds ratio above 5, and a frequency above 0.1% in two replicate wells. A clonotype was defined as cross-reactive if the clonotype was significantly expanded both in SARS-CoV-2 spike wells and in at least one common cold coronavirus spike condition. CDR3 similarity was assessed by Levenshtein distance with the stringdist R package, and unrooted trees were built with ape in R 3.6.1. TCRdb carries this immuneACCESS record with in-frame sequences only. Its versions omit some clonotypes, under half of them owing to an unresolved V gene in the studies checked, with the rest unexplained. The DNA was the basis for D and trimming; V, J and clone size are from that table. This sample gives tens of thousands of clones in total; over 65% of them show up just once. The ten largest account for roughly 3.2% of the sample.

After roughly 11 days of culture, CD4+ T cells were isolated with the EasySep CD4+ T cell isolation kit. Healthy vaccine recipients had no prior SARS-CoV-2 infection, confirmed by negative nucleocapsid antibodies before and after vaccination. On days 3 and 7, half of the culture medium was replaced with fresh IL-2-containing medium. Unless otherwise noted, each peptide stimulation condition was cultured in triplicate wells. PBMC were separated from whole blood using Ficoll-Paque Plus gradient centrifugation and were then either cryopreserved at -140C or used fresh. Genomic DNA was extracted from cultured CD4+ T cells with the QIAamp micro DNA kit. A note on this clone: Its antigen has not been determined. Per-base quality was not reported, and no clone a single base away is much larger than it.

The sample here was CD4+ T cells from PBMCs cultured without peptide, taken before COVID-19 vaccination. The chain is assembled from TRBV14 and TRBJ1-1; 7 junctional bases match TRBD1. This sequence was found in a human donor who received a COVID-19 vaccine. Here is the DNA: TGTGCCAGCAGCCGACCCGGGACAGCAGGAGAAGCTTTCTTT. Its amino acids are CASSRPGTAGEAFF.